The 27 T cell receptor beta chains given below trace back to one sample, sequenced in a study of beta chain features in type 1 diabetes. The authors reverse transcribed all of the isolated RNA, so sequencing captured expressed TCRB transcripts. Clones were sequenced by immunoSEQ multiplex PCR, and TCRdb holds only the in-frame ones, with some missing. The table has 680,000 or so clones, under 15% seen once. Their antigens are not known. The study's findings and limits: In every one of the four CD4+ subsets, TCRB CDR3s were moderately but significantly shorter in Type 1 diabetes patients.

Sequenced sample: naive CD4+ T cells from blood. These receptors came from a man aged 18 to 35 with type 1 diabetes.

Concerning this clone itself: The same CDR3 is also encoded by other DNA sequences in this sample. This rearrangement joins TRBV5-6 to TRBJ1-1; no reliable D call. Germline V gives CDR1 SGHDT, CDR2 YYEEEE. Trimming left V 5 bases short and J 5 bases short, with 7 bases between. The CDR3 covers 11 residues. This CDR3 reads CASSFLTEAFF. The CDR3 DNA is TGTGCCAGCAGTTTTTTGACTGAAGCTTTCTTT.

This clone was counted only a few times. This chain links TRBV9 with TRBJ1-2; D is ambiguous. The V gene lost 7 bases and the J gene lost 0 bases, with 7 bases spanning the gap. This CDR3 contains 12 residues. Per the germline V gene, CDR1 is SGDLS and CDR2 is YYNGEE. CDR3 sequence reads: CASGSTNYGYTF. Here the CDR3 DNA reads TGTGCCAGCGGGTCAACTAACTATGGCTACACCTTC.

This chain connects TRBV5-1 to TRBJ2-6; TRBD1 matches 10 bases. From germline, CDR1 is SGHRS and CDR2 YFSETQ. This CDR3 has 17 residues. J gave up 1 base and V 4 bases, and 5 bases lay outside the gene matches. CDR3 sequence (DNA): TGCGCCAGCAGCCTGGGACAGGGGCTGTCTGGGGCCAACGTCCTGACTTTC. Protein: CASSLGQGLSGANVLTF.

This chain connects TRBV5-1 to TRBJ2-3; D remains ambiguous. The CDR3 length is 15 residues. The germline gives CDR1 SGHRS, CDR2 YFSETQ. V was pared by 0 bases and J by 0 bases, with 8 bases between. This CDR3 reads CASSLATASTDTQYF. CDR3 nucleotides: TGCGCCAGCAGCTTGGCTACGGCTAGCACAGATACGCAGTATTTT. The full variable domain, with the rest looked up from reference TRBV5-1 and TRBJ2-3, is KAGVTQTPRYLIKTRGQQVTLSCSPISGHRSVSWYQQTPGQGLQFLFEYFSETQRNKGNFPGRFSGRQFSNSRSEMNVSTLELGDSALYLCASSLATASTDTQYFGPGTRLTVL.

J is TRBJ2-5 and V is TRBV9; D is tentatively TRBD1 or TRBD2 (5 bases each). V was pared by 0 bases and J by 5 bases, with 17 bases between. Germline CDR1 SGDLS, CDR2 YYNGEE. There are 16 residues in the CDR3. The CDR3 DNA is TGTGCCAGCAGCGTAGGTACCGGGGTAGCAGGGGAGACCCAGTACTTC. Its translation is CASSVGTGVAGETQYF.

This chain connects TRBV14 to TRBJ1-2, with 8 bases that match TRBD1. CDR1 and CDR2 from the germline V gene are SGHDN and FVKESK. V lost 1 base, J lost 8 bases, and 6 bases stayed unmatched. The CDR3 runs 14 residues. As DNA, the CDR3 is TGTGCCAGCAGCCAAGGGGCAGGGGGCTTCGGCTACACCTTC. Translated, it gives CASSQGAGGFGYTF. The whole variable domain, remainder taken from reference TRBV14 and TRBJ1-2, is EAGVTQFPSHSVIEKGQTVTLRCDPISGHDNLYWYRRVMGKEIKFLLHFVKESKQDESGMPNNRFLAERTGGTYSTLKVQPAELEDSGVYFCASSQGAGGFGYTFGSGTRLTVV.

The chain has TRBV15 and TRBJ1-3; the D is unclear. Germline CDR1 and CDR2: LNHNV and YYDKDF (reference sequence). V was trimmed by 0 bases and J by 0 bases, leaving 6 bases between them. This CDR3 spans 15 amino acids. The CDR3, as DNA: TGTGCCACCAGCAGAGATACCCTCTCTGGAAACACCATATATTTT. It specifies CATSRDTLSGNTIYF.

The chain combines TRBV28 with TRBJ2-7; no reliable D call. Trimming cost V 2 bases and J 6 bases, with 5 bases left between them. Germline CDR1 MDHEN, CDR2 SYDVKM. This CDR3 contains 11 residues. The CDR3 region is CASSLTVEQYF. As DNA, the CDR3 is TGTGCCAGCAGTTTAACAGTCGAGCAGTACTTC.

The chain joins TRBV18 to TRBJ1-2; TRBD1 agrees at 9 bases. The CDR3 runs to 15 residues. Germline loops: CDR1 KGHSH, CDR2 LQKENI. Losses at the gene ends were 6 bases for V and 6 bases for J; bases not matched to a gene: 11. In nucleotides, the CDR3 is TGTGCCAGCTCCCCCGCGACAGGGGGAATGGATGGCTACACCTTC. Amino acids: CASSPATGGMDGYTF.

The chain couples TRBV30 to TRBJ2-2; D gene unclear. This CDR3 region has 14 residues. Trimming shortened V by 2 bases and J by 6 bases, and 13 bases separated the two germline ends. Germline V gene lookup returns CDR1 GTSNPN and CDR2 SVGIG (reference sequence). For the CDR3, the DNA is TGTGCCTGGAGTACCAGAAGGTACGCCGGGGAGCTGTTTTTT. Translating it yields CAWSTRRYAGELFF.

The CDR3 sequence: CASSESGQGAYNEQFF. The CDR3, as DNA: TGTGCCAGCAGTGAATCGGGTCAGGGGGCGTATAATGAGCAGTTCTTC. This rearrangement joins TRBV25-1 to TRBJ2-1; 8 bases map to TRBD1. The CDR3 has 16 residues. Germline CDR1 is MGHDK and CDR2 is SYGVNS. V dropped 1 base and J dropped 7; count of bases not matched to a gene: 9.

A few counts support this clone. This sequence joins TRBV9 and TRBJ1-6; D possibly corresponds to TRBD1 (5 bases). Germline-derived CDR1 and CDR2 are SGDLS and YYNGEE. The CDR3 is made up of 13 amino acids. Trimming removed 3 bases from V and 7 bases from J, with 8 bases in between. DNA for the CDR3: TGTGCCAGCAGCGCGGGGCGCAATTCACCCCTCCACTTT. Amino acid sequence: CASSAGRNSPLHF.

The chain joins TRBV2 to TRBJ1-5; D is perhaps TRBD1 (6 bases). The V end lost 2 bases, the J end lost 5 bases, and 10 bases lay between the germline ends. CDR1 is SNHLY and CDR2 is FYNNEI in the germline V gene. The CDR3 has 14 residues. CDR3 nucleotide sequence: TGTGCCAGCAGTGAACAGGGGAAGGATCAGCCCCAGCATTTT. Residues: CASSEQGKDQPQHF.

This clone was observed a handful of times. The gene calls are TRBV30 and TRBJ2-3, with TRBD1 identical over 7 bases. V shed 5 bases and J 2 bases; nucleotides not matched to a gene: 4. Per germline, CDR1 GTSNPN and CDR2 SVGIG (reference sequence). The CDR3 runs to 13 residues. The DNA for the CDR3 is TGTGCCTGGGGGACAGTGATCACAGATACGCAGTATTTT. Its protein is CAWGTVITDTQYF.

The sample holds a few counts of this clone. The rearrangement uses TRBV10-3 and TRBJ1-1; D gene ambiguous. Per germline, CDR1 ENHRY and CDR2 SYGVKD. CDR3 length: 14 amino acids. Trimming took 6 bases from V and 0 from J, leaving 11 bases between them. CDR3 region: CAIRVGNMNTEAFF. The CDR3 DNA reads as TGTGCCATCAGGGTGGGGAACATGAACACTGAAGCTTTCTTT.

There are a few counts of this clone. This chain uses TRBV14 with TRBJ1-2, with a weak D call TRBD1 (5 bases). The germline V and J ends were trimmed by 0 bases and 4 bases, with 9 bases remaining between them. Germline CDR1 reads SGHDN; CDR2 reads FVKESK. The CDR3 is 14 residues long. As DNA, the CDR3 is TGTGCCAGCAGCCAAGAGTATGGGGGCTATGGCTACACCTTC. It is translated as CASSQEYGGYGYTF.

The chain has TRBV6-5 and TRBJ1-1; no clear D gene. Germline CDR1 is MNHEY and CDR2 is SVGAGI. Trimming left V 1 base short and J 8 bases short, with 8 bases between. CDR3 size: 12 residues. The CDR3 loop is CASSYYGREAFF. The CDR3 nucleotides are TGTGCCAGCAGTTACTATGGGCGCGAAGCTTTCTTT.

Of note for this clone: One junction end disagrees with the germline gene, perhaps due to a read error. V is TRBV28 and J is TRBJ2-7; 9 bases match TRBD1. CDR3 length equals 13 residues. CDR1 is MDHEN, CDR2 SYDVKM, per germline. Written as DNA, the CDR3 is TGTGCCAGCAGTTCCCTCGGAACAGGGGGCAGGGGCTTC. It translates to CASSSLGTGGRGF. Looking up the rest from reference TRBV28 and TRBJ2-7 gives the full variable domain: DVKVTQSSRYLVKRTGEKVFLECVQDMDHENMFWYRQDPGLGLRLIYFSYDVKMKEKGDIPEGYSVSREKKERFSLILESASTNQTSMYLCASSSLGTGGRGFGPGTRLTVT.

This clone was seen a handful of times. The V call is TRBV6-1, the J call TRBJ2-2; no firm D call. Germline loops: CDR1 MNHNS, CDR2 SASEGT. Trimming took off 2 bases at V and 3 bases at J, with 4 bases between the two ends. This CDR3 comprises 13 residues. In DNA form, the CDR3 reads TGTGCCAGCAGTGAATATGACACCGGGGAGCTGTTTTTT. As protein: CASSEYDTGELFF.

This clone was seen a few times. The rearrangement uses TRBV13 and TRBJ1-2; the D gene is possibly TRBD1 (6 bases). V lost 5 bases and J 7 bases, leaving 32 bases between the germline ends. Germline V CDR1 and CDR2: PRHDT, FYEKMQ (reference sequence). CDR3 size: 19 residues. CDR3 loop: CASSQNPTYDRTDYGGYTF. The CDR3 region has the DNA TGTGCCAGCAGCCAAAACCCGACTTATGACAGGACTGATTACGGTGGCTACACCTTC.

This clone has more than one count but fewer than ten. The CDR3 DNA sequence: TGTGCCAGCAGGGATAACAATGAGCAGTTCTTC. This sequence encodes CASRDNNEQFF. The chain employs TRBV28 and TRBJ2-1; D remains ambiguous. With 6 bases removed from V and 5 bases from J, the gap between germline ends came to 5 bases. Germline V gives CDR1 MDHEN, CDR2 SYDVKM. The CDR3 has 11 residues.

The V and J genes are TRBV28 and TRBJ2-7; TRBD1 might be the D (5 bases). The CDR3 is 14 residues long. Trimming left V 2 bases short and J 5 bases short, with 13 bases between. The germline gives CDR1 MDHEN, CDR2 SYDVKM. The CDR3 sequence is CASSLKQGRNEQYF. The CDR3 DNA reads TGTGCCAGCAGTTTAAAGCAGGGTCGGAACGAGCAGTACTTC. The full variable domain, completed using reference TRBV28 and TRBJ2-7, is DVKVTQSSRYLVKRTGEKVFLECVQDMDHENMFWYRQDPGLGLRLIYFSYDVKMKEKGDIPEGYSVSREKKERFSLILESASTNQTSMYLCASSLKQGRNEQYFGPGTRLTVT.

This clone has a handful of counts. This chain connects TRBV30 to TRBJ2-7, with 10 bases matching TRBD1. The junction had 3 bases not matched to a gene; V was cut back by 5 bases and J by 2 bases. The germline gives CDR1 GTSNPN, CDR2 SVGIG (reference sequence). This CDR3 is 13 amino acids long. The chain's CDR3 is CAWGQGVTYEQYF. The CDR3 DNA reads as TGTGCCTGGGGACAGGGGGTTACCTACGAGCAGTACTTC.

This clone is a singleton in its sample. The chain employs TRBV9 and TRBJ2-5, with a weak D call TRBD2 (5 bases). The CDR3 covers 17 residues. V lost 0 bases, J lost 5 bases, and 20 bases lay in between. Per the germline V gene, CDR1 is SGDLS and CDR2 is YYNGEE. DNA for the CDR3: TGTGCCAGCAGCGTAGGGGGAGCGGTCGCTAGCCTGGAGACCCAGTACTTC. This codes for CASSVGGAVASLETQYF.

This clone turned up a few times. The identical CDR3 is also encoded by other nucleotide sequences in the sample. V and J are TRBV29-1 and TRBJ1-5, with 11 bases that match TRBD1. Germline CDR1 is SQVTM and CDR2 is ANQGSEA. The junction had 2 bases not matched to a gene; V was cut back by 4 bases and J by 6 bases. This CDR3 is 13 amino acids long. The CDR3 sequence: CSVGTGGGQPQHF. CDR3 sequence (DNA): TGCAGCGTTGGGACAGGGGGCGGTCAGCCCCAGCATTTT.

The chain couples TRBV4-1 to TRBJ1-1, with 7 bases lining up with TRBD1. This CDR3 spans 12 amino acids. Germline trimming cut 5 bases from V and 8 bases from J; bases unmatched to any gene: 5. Germline V gene lookup returns CDR1 MGHRA and CDR2 YSYEKL. CDR3 DNA: TGCGCCAGCAGCAGACAGGGTTCGGAAGCTTTCTTT. Protein product: CASSRQGSEAFF.

This sequence joins TRBV28 and TRBJ1-4; D is uncertain. This CDR3 region has 11 residues. Germline lookup yields CDR1 MDHEN and CDR2 SYDVKM. V lost 6 bases to trimming and J lost 7 bases, with 6 bases between them. CDR3 amino acids: CASRGSEKLFF. CDR3 coding DNA: TGTGCCAGCAGGGGGAGTGAAAAACTGTTTTTT.